A single sample is the source of the 21 T cell receptor beta chains below, sequenced in a study of response to subunit inactivated influenza vaccine. TCRdb recomputed calls from the RT-PCR reads with MiXCR, one row per CDR3 protein. The table shows under 950,000 distinct CDR3 sequences, with around 20% occurring only once. Source: PBMCs from blood, taken roughly 5 days after vaccination. Source of these receptors: a man aged 50-59 years who received an inactivated influenza vaccine.

This clonotype was counted between two and nine times. This rearrangement joins TRBV20-1 to TRBJ2-5, with D unresolved. Germline V gene lookup returns CDR1 DFQATT and CDR2 SNEGSKA (reference sequence). The CDR3 covers 14 residues. V was pared by 3 bases and J by 1 base, with 12 bases between. The CDR3 reads CSASPTWGQETQYF. CDR3 sequence (DNA): TGCAGTGCTAGCCCCACATGGGGCCAAGAGACCCAGTACTTC.

In its sample, this clonotype was seen a few times. The chain employs TRBV5-1 and TRBJ2-7; maybe TRBD2 (6 bases). Germline lookup yields CDR1 SGHRS and CDR2 YFSETQ. V lost 0 bases, J lost 1 base, and 8 bases lay in between. This CDR3 comprises 14 residues. CDR3 in amino acids: CASSLDAGSYEQYF. The CDR3 DNA reads as TGCGCCAGCAGCTTGGATGCGGGATCCTACGAGCAGTACTTC.

The CDR3 region has the DNA TGTGCCAGCAGTTGGAGGGGAGATACGCAGTATTTT. Translated: CASSWRGDTQYF. V gene TRBV12-3 or TRBV12-4 combines with J gene TRBJ2-3; D perhaps matches TRBD2 (6 bases). Trimming left V 4 bases short and J 5 bases short, with 7 bases between. CDR3 length equals 12 residues.

This clonotype was seen a few times. The chain joins TRBV7-2 to TRBJ2-2, with unresolved D. This CDR3 region has 16 residues. V was clipped by 5 bases and J by 2 bases, with 15 bases between them. CDR1 and CDR2 (germline): SGHTA, FQGNSA. The CDR3 is CASSLEPIRNTGELFF. The CDR3 DNA sequence: TGTGCCAGCAGCCTAGAACCCATAAGAAACACCGGGGAGCTGTTTTTT. Looking up the rest from reference TRBV7-2 and TRBJ2-2 gives the full variable domain: GAGVSQSPSNKVTEKGKDVELRCDPISGHTALYWYRQSLGQGLEFLIYFQGNSAPDKSGLPSDRFSAERTGGSVSTLTIQRTQQEDSAVYLCASSLEPIRNTGELFFGEGSRLTVL.

This clonotype has just a few counts. This chain uses TRBV20-1 with TRBJ1-2; the D gene is possibly TRBD1 (5 bases). Trimming removed 0 bases at V and 6 bases at J, with 11 bases between. The germline gives CDR1 DFQATT, CDR2 SNEGSKA (reference sequence). The CDR3 is made up of 13 amino acids. The CDR3 DNA reads TGCAGTGCTAGAGATAGGGGTTTGAATGGCTACACCTTC. Protein: CSARDRGLNGYTF.

The chain has TRBV20-1 and TRBJ2-5; weak D call: TRBD2 (6 bases). V was trimmed by 5 bases and J by 1 base, leaving 14 bases between them. This CDR3 region has 14 residues. The germline CDR1 and CDR2 sequences are DFQATT and SNEGSKA (reference sequence). This CDR3 reads CSAGTGTLQETQYF. The CDR3 nucleotides are TGCAGTGCTGGAACTGGGACTCTCCAAGAGACCCAGTACTTC.

CDR3 DNA sequence: TGTGCCACCAGTGATGACTACGAGCAGTACTTC. The encoded protein is CATSDDYEQYF. The J gene is TRBJ2-7, the V gene TRBV24-1; D not certain. Germline CDR1 is KGHDR and CDR2 is SFDVKD. Trimming stripped 3 bases from V and 3 bases from J, with 2 bases between. The CDR3 is 11 amino acids.

The V call is TRBV7-9, the J call TRBJ2-7, with a tentative D call TRBD2 (5 bases). Deletions cut 5 bases from V and 0 bases from J, with 14 bases between. Germline CDR1 is SEHNR and CDR2 is FQNEAQ (reference sequence). The CDR3 has 15 amino acids. The CDR3 is CASSPEPGSSYEQYF. The CDR3 DNA reads as TGTGCCAGCAGCCCAGAGCCGGGGTCCTCCTACGAGCAGTACTTC.

The rearrangement joins TRBV7-7 to TRBJ2-7; D is possibly TRBD2 (5 bases). Trimming pared 5 bases from V and 0 bases from J, leaving 14 bases between. The CDR3 loop spans 15 amino acids. Germline CDR1 and CDR2: SSHAT and FNYEAQ (reference sequence). The CDR3 DNA reads TGTGCCAGCAGCCCTAGTCCTAGCAGCTCCTACGAGCAGTACTTC. Its protein product is CASSPSPSSSYEQYF.

The rearrangement joins TRBV19 to TRBJ2-7; D not resolved. Between the trimmed V and J ends, which lost 1 base and 0 bases, there was a span of 7 bases. This CDR3 region has 14 residues. Germline CDR1 and CDR2: LNHDA and SQIVND (reference sequence). The CDR3 coding sequence is TGTGCCAGTAGTATAGCTCCCAGCTCCTACGAGCAGTACTTC. This gives the protein CASSIAPSSYEQYF.

This clonotype was found once. This chain links TRBV7-2 with TRBJ2-3; D is perhaps TRBD1 or TRBD2 (5 bases each). Looked up from germline, CDR1 is SGHTA and CDR2 is FQGNSA. The CDR3 is made up of 20 amino acids. Between the trimmed V and J ends, which lost 1 base and 0 bases, there was a span of 23 bases. CDR3 bases: TGTGCCAGCAGCTTAGGCTCAATTATGGCTAGCAGGGAAAGCACAGATACGCAGTATTTT. Encoded protein: CASSLGSIMASRESTDTQYF.

In this sample, this clonotype turned up a few times. V usage is TRBV20-1 and J usage is TRBJ2-7, with D possibly TRBD1 on 6 matching bases. The CDR3 covers 13 residues. The V gene's germline CDR1 is DFQATT and CDR2 SNEGSKA (reference sequence). V gave up 3 bases and J gave up 4 bases, with 13 bases separating them. The CDR3 region is CSARGADFYEQYF. The CDR3 DNA sequence: TGCAGTGCTAGGGGGGCAGACTTTTACGAGCAGTACTTC.

The chain is built from TRBV10-3 and TRBJ2-7; no firm D call. The CDR3 has 12 amino acids. The germline gives CDR1 ENHRY, CDR2 SYGVKD. Trimming took 6 bases from V and 1 from J, leaving 7 bases between them. DNA for the CDR3: TGTGCCATCAGCCAGGAGTCCTACGAGCAGTACTTC. Protein product: CAISQESYEQYF.

V gene TRBV28 combines with J gene TRBJ2-5; D gene ambiguous. The CDR3 consists of 15 residues. Germline loops: CDR1 MDHEN, CDR2 SYDVKM. Between the trimmed V and J ends, which lost 6 bases and 7 bases, there was a span of 21 bases. The CDR3 loop is CASRAAGGPGRTQYF. The CDR3 nucleotides are TGTGCCAGCAGAGCCGCCGGTGGTCCCGGTAGGACCCAGTACTTC.

J is TRBJ2-2 and V is TRBV12-5; D is perhaps TRBD2 (6 bases). Germline CDR1 and CDR2: LGHNT and FRNRAP. This CDR3 comprises 16 residues. The germline V and J ends were trimmed by 6 bases and 5 bases, with 19 bases remaining between them. CDR3: CASGPDVAERTGELFF. The CDR3 DNA sequence: TGTGCTAGTGGCCCCGATGTAGCGGAGAGGACCGGGGAGCTGTTTTTT.

This clonotype was picked up a small number of times. The chain uses TRBV5-1 and TRBJ1-6; possible D gene TRBD1, 6 bases. This CDR3 has 16 amino acids. Trimming removed 0 bases at V and 3 bases at J, with 10 bases between. The germline CDR1 and CDR2 sequences are SGHRS and YFSETQ. The CDR3 region is CASSLAGQRYNSPLHF. The CDR3 DNA reads TGCGCCAGCAGCTTGGCCGGACAGCGCTATAATTCACCCCTCCACTTT.

A few counts support this clonotype. This rearrangement joins TRBV4-3 to TRBJ2-7, with D perhaps TRBD1 (6 bases). CDR1 LGHNA and CDR2 YSLEER come from the germline V gene. The CDR3 runs 15 residues. V gave up 0 bases and J gave up 3 bases, with 12 bases separating them. The CDR3 spells CASSQEGAFGYEQYF. CDR3 DNA: TGCGCCAGCAGCCAAGAGGGGGCATTTGGCTACGAGCAGTACTTC.

J is TRBJ2-4 and V is TRBV5-1; D uncertain. The CDR3 has 12 residues. Trimming cost V 4 bases and J 7 bases, with 9 bases left between them. The germline CDR1 and CDR2 sequences are SGHRS and YFSETQ. The chain's CDR3 is CASSPGLNIQYF. CDR3 bases: TGCGCCAGCAGCCCCGGTCTGAACATTCAGTACTTC. The variable domain in full, completed from reference TRBV5-1 and TRBJ2-4, reads KAGVTQTPRYLIKTRGQQVTLSCSPISGHRSVSWYQQTPGQGLQFLFEYFSETQRNKGNFPGRFSGRQFSNSRSEMNVSTLELGDSALYLCASSPGLNIQYFGAGTRLSVL.

This clonotype was observed a few times. The J gene is TRBJ1-1, the V gene TRBV12-3 or TRBV12-4; 9 nucleotides agree with TRBD1. After removal of 8 bases from V and 3 bases from J, the junction contained 7 bases not matched to a gene. This CDR3 is 14 amino acids long. CDR3 amino acids: CASGLQGADTEAFF. Here the CDR3 DNA reads TGTGCCAGCGGTCTACAGGGGGCAGACACTGAAGCTTTCTTT.

CDR3 nucleotide sequence: TGCGCCAGCAGCTTGGCCAGGCAGGACAGGCAGTACTTC. It is translated as CASSLARQDRQYF. The chain combines TRBV5-1 with TRBJ2-4; 7 bases agree with TRBD1. J lost 13 bases, V lost 0 bases, and 7 bases had no gene match. Looked up from germline, CDR1 is SGHRS and CDR2 is YFSETQ. The CDR3 is 13 residues long.

The rearrangement links TRBV20-1 to TRBJ2-3; D gene unclear. CDR1 and CDR2 (germline): DFQATT, SNEGSKA (reference sequence). V dropped 7 bases and J dropped 5 bases, with 7 bases sitting between them. CDR3 size: 10 residues. Here the CDR3 DNA reads TGCAGTGTACATCGAGATACGCAGTATTTT. Translation: CSVHRDTQYF.